This TCR beta chain was profiled in a study of cytotoxic CD8 clonotypes in ibrutinib-treated CLL. The wider study: Across the patients, roughly 10 were relapsed/refractory, roughly 15 treatment-naive and approximately 18 IGHV unmutated. Study-wide points: Baseline levels were approached again at progression, after clonality had risen at ibrutinib response.

The planned depth of sequencing spanned 1 in 200,000 to 1 in 1 million T cells. Assay: immunoSEQ multiplex PCR; the TCRdb copy retains only in-frame clones and omits some. This table holds around 200,000 clones, about four fifths found once. This clone was seen a few times. Its antigen remains unidentified. Cryopreserved PBMCs provided roughly 2 micrograms of genomic DNA for the TCR beta libraries. The material was PBMCs, obtained after 12 months of ibrutinib treatment. The sequence was obtained from a human donor with chronic lymphocytic leukemia.

DNA of the CDR3: TGTGCCAGCAGCTTGGAAGATTACGCGAACACCGGGGAGCTGTTTTTT. The encoded protein is CASSLEDYANTGELFF. The chain carries TRBV5-4 and TRBJ2-2, with unresolved D. The germline V and J ends were trimmed by 0 bases and 0 bases, with 9 bases remaining between them. This CDR3 contains 16 residues. Germline CDR1 and CDR2: SGHNT and YYREEE (reference sequence).